This T cell receptor (beta chain) was recovered during a study of cytomegalovirus exposure and HLA in healthy donors. Notes on the study in general: Data from an earlier analysis indicated that most TCR beta V segments were productive either about 90% or about 30% of the time. In a later analysis, TCR beta V- and J-gene trimming was associated with a missense DCLRE1C variant. It was about 150 TCR beta chains that were listed as cytomegalovirus-associated.

Despite likely unrecorded immune exposures, the donors were nominally healthy at the time of sampling. The CDR3 consists of 15 residues. With 2 bases removed from V and 7 bases from J, the gap between germline ends came to 17 bases. Germline lookup yields CDR1 MNHNS and CDR2 SASEGT. The PCR had 60 Vbeta and 13 Jbeta primers. The table came from immunoSEQ multiplex PCR; TCRdb's copy has only in-frame clones and leaves some out. Here the sample spans under 130,000 clones, 55% to 65% being singletons. Details on this clone: The target antigen is unknown.

The V gene is TRBV6-1, the J gene TRBJ1-1; perhaps TRBD1 as D (6 bases). The receptor's source is a man in his thirties or forties in good health and CMV-seropositive. Material: PBMCs. The DNA for the CDR3 is TGTGCCAGCAGTGAACAGGCGGGGGCTTACGGTGAAGCTTTCTTT. As protein: CASSEQAGAYGEAFF.